Listed below are T cell receptor beta chains from one sample, sequenced in a study of cytomegalovirus exposure and HLA in healthy donors. Sequenced by immunoSEQ multiplex PCR; TCRdb stores in-frame clones only, minus some. The sample holds 130,000 to 150,000 clones, around 86% seen once. Sequencing input: PBMCs. Receptors originate from a woman younger than 45 in good health and CMV-seronegative. CDR3s include the opening cysteine and the closing phenylalanine or tryptophan. A D gene is named only where the DNA matches it firmly. Clone size is not always given. Where it is, it says once, few, many or a class for expanded clones.

size: once
J: TRBJ1-2
V: TRBV9
D: -
DNA: TGTGCCAGCAGCGTAGGCGGTGCAGGGGTTAACTATGGCTACACCTTC
CDR3: CASSVGGAGVNYGYTF

size: -
J: TRBJ2-7
V: TRBV11-3
D: -
DNA: TGTGCCAGCAGCTTAGGGAGCTCCTACGAGCAGTACTTC
CDR3: CASSLGSSYEQYF

size: -
J: TRBJ2-3
V: TRBV21-1
D: -
DNA: TGTGCCAGCAGACCCTCACTAGCGGGCCTCACAGATACGCAGTATTTT
CDR3: CASRPSLAGLTDTQYF

size: -
J: TRBJ2-3
V: TRBV5-4
D: TRBD1
DNA: TGTGCCAGCAGCAAAGGACAGGGGGATTCGGATACGCAGTATTTT
CDR3: CASSKGQGDSDTQYF

size: -
J: TRBJ1-2
V: TRBV5-4
D: -
DNA: TGTGCCAGCAGCCCGTGGCTGGCAGGGGTGGTCTATGGCTACACCTTC
CDR3: CASSPWLAGVVYGYTF

size: -
J: TRBJ2-3
V: TRBV27
D: -
DNA: TGTGCCAGCAGTTTAAGTGGGAGTACAGATACGCAGTATTTT
CDR3: CASSLSGSTDTQYF

size: -
J: TRBJ1-2
V: TRBV10-1
D: TRBD1
DNA: TGCGCCAGCAGTTTGACAGGGGGCTATGGCTACACCTTC
CDR3: CASSLTGGYGYTF

size: -
J: TRBJ1-1
V: TRBV18
D: TRBD1
DNA: TGTGCCAGCACAGGGGGCACTGAAGCTTTCTTT
CDR3: CASTGGTEAFF

size: -
J: TRBJ2-1
V: TRBV7-9
D: -
DNA: TGTGCCAGCAGCGCTTACCCGTCAACAGAGAGCTCCTACAATGAGCAGTTCTTC
CDR3: CASSAYPSTESSYNEQFF

size: -
J: TRBJ2-1
V: TRBV7-2
D: TRBD2
DNA: TGTGCCAGCAGCCTCTCTAGCGGGAGCTCCTACAATGAGCAGTTCTTC
CDR3: CASSLSSGSSYNEQFF

size: -
J: TRBJ2-6
V: TRBV19
D: -
DNA: TGTGCCACTCAGGCGTCCTCTGGGGCCAACGTCCTGACTTTC
CDR3: CATQASSGANVLTF

size: -
J: TRBJ2-2
V: TRBV5-4
D: TRBD2
DNA: TGTGCCAGCAGCTTGGAGGTAGCGGGGGGCATCACCGGGGAGCTGTTTTTT
CDR3: CASSLEVAGGITGELFF

size: few
J: TRBJ2-7
V: TRBV18
D: -
DNA: TGTGCCAGCTCACCGTCAGGGTCTGGGGAGCAGTACTTC
CDR3: CASSPSGSGEQYF

size: few
J: TRBJ1-5
V: TRBV6-1
D: -
DNA: TGTGCCAGCATTTTTACAGCCGCCTCCAATCAGCCCCAGCATTTT
CDR3: CASIFTAASNQPQHF

size: -
J: TRBJ2-5
V: TRBV28
D: -
DNA: TGTGCCAGCAGTTTATCAGGGGCCCAAGAGACCCAGTACTTC
CDR3: CASSLSGAQETQYF

size: -
J: TRBJ1-2
V: TRBV5-1
D: TRBD1
DNA: TGCGCCAGCAGCCCGCCGGGACAGGGGGCTGGGGGCTACACCTTC
CDR3: CASSPPGQGAGGYTF

size: once
J: TRBJ2-7
V: TRBV27
D: -
DNA: TGTGCCAGCGGTACAGGGTACGAGCAGTACTTC
CDR3: CASGTGYEQYF

size: -
J: TRBJ2-2
V: TRBV11-3
D: -
DNA: TGTGCCAGCAGCTTAGGTCGTGGAGGGAACACCGGGGAGCTGTTTTTT
CDR3: CASSLGRGGNTGELFF

size: -
J: TRBJ1-6
V: TRBV5-6
D: -
DNA: TGTGCCAGCAGCTTGTCAGGGTTCAGTTCACCCCTCCACTTT
CDR3: CASSLSGFSSPLHF

size: -
J: TRBJ1-1
V: TRBV5-4
D: -
DNA: TGTGCCAGCAGCTTGGCCGGGGGGTTTGGAGCTTTCTTT
CDR3: CASSLAGGFGAFF

size: once
J: TRBJ1-5
V: TRBV7-8
D: TRBD1
DNA: TGTGCCAGCAGCTTGTGGGACAGGGAAGATCAGCCCCAGCATTTT
CDR3: CASSLWDREDQPQHF

size: once
J: TRBJ1-2
V: TRBV19
D: TRBD1
DNA: TGTGCCAGTACCGCCAGCGGGGACAGGATATCCTATGGCTACACCTTC
CDR3: CASTASGDRISYGYTF

size: -
J: TRBJ1-5
V: TRBV9
D: -
DNA: TGTGCCAGCAGCCCATTAGCGAACAATCAGCCCCAGCATTTT
CDR3: CASSPLANNQPQHF

size: -
J: TRBJ1-4
V: TRBV18
D: TRBD1
DNA: TGTGCCAGCCCCGGACAGGGGGCTAATGAAAAACTGTTTTTT
CDR3: CASPGQGANEKLFF

size: -
J: TRBJ1-5
V: TRBV7-8
D: -
DNA: TGTGCCAGCAGCTCATCAGGGGCGCTCGGTCAGCCCCAGCATTTT
CDR3: CASSSSGALGQPQHF

size: -
J: TRBJ1-5
V: TRBV19
D: -
DNA: TGTGCCAGTAGTCCACAGGGCATCGGCAATCAGCCCCAGCATTTT
CDR3: CASSPQGIGNQPQHF

size: -
J: TRBJ2-5
V: TRBV2
D: TRBD1
DNA: TGTGCCAGCCGCGACAGGACAGGGGAAGGAGAGACCCAGTACTTC
CDR3: CASRDRTGEGETQYF

size: -
J: TRBJ2-3
V: TRBV5-1
D: TRBD1
DNA: TGCGCCAGCAGCCCCGGGACAGCTAGCACAGATACGCAGTATTTT
CDR3: CASSPGTASTDTQYF

size: -
J: TRBJ2-3
V: TRBV7-8
D: TRBD2
DNA: TGTGCCAGCAGCTTAGCGCGGGGGGTTAGCTACACAGATACGCAGTATTTT
CDR3: CASSLARGVSYTDTQYF

size: once
J: TRBJ2-2
V: TRBV11-3
D: TRBD1
DNA: TGTGCCAGCAGTAGACAGGGAAACACCGGGGAGCTGTTTTTT
CDR3: CASSRQGNTGELFF

size: -
J: TRBJ1-2
V: TRBV30
D: -
DNA: TGTGCCTGGAGCAGGGTAAACTATGGCTACACCTTC
CDR3: CAWSRVNYGYTF

size: -
J: TRBJ2-7
V: TRBV5-1
D: -
DNA: TGCGCCAGCAGCTTGGAGGCTAGCGCATCCTACGAGCAGTACTTC
CDR3: CASSLEASASYEQYF

size: -
J: TRBJ2-1
V: TRBV7-8
D: TRBD2
DNA: TGTGCCGGGACTAGCGGGACACGGAGGCGGAAGAATGAGCAGTTCTTC
CDR3: CAGTSGTRRRKNEQFF

size: -
J: TRBJ1-4
V: TRBV19
D: -
DNA: TGTGCCAGTACCCCCATCGGCGGCAGCCTGATCGAAAAACTGTTTTTT
CDR3: CASTPIGGSLIEKLFF

size: -
J: TRBJ2-5
V: TRBV27
D: -
DNA: TGTGCCAGCAGTTCCCTCAGGGTTCAAGAGACCCAGTACTTC
CDR3: CASSSLRVQETQYF

size: -
J: TRBJ2-1
V: TRBV5-1
D: TRBD2
DNA: TGCGCCAGCAGCTTTGGGGCGGGGGTGACGGACAATGAGCAGTTCTTC
CDR3: CASSFGAGVTDNEQFF

size: -
J: TRBJ2-5
V: TRBV7-9
D: TRBD2
DNA: TGTGCCGGGACGCTAGCGGGGGGGCCGGAGACCCAGTACTTC
CDR3: CAGTLAGGPETQYF

size: -
J: TRBJ1-1
V: TRBV19
D: TRBD1
DNA: TGTGCCAGTAGTATAGCAAGACAGGGCGCTGAAGCTTTCTTT
CDR3: CASSIARQGAEAFF

size: -
J: TRBJ2-3
V: TRBV6-1
D: TRBD1
DNA: TGTGCCAGCAGCCCAGACAGGGGCTCAGATACGCAGTATTTT
CDR3: CASSPDRGSDTQYF

size: -
J: TRBJ2-1
V: TRBV27
D: TRBD2
DNA: TGTGCCAGCAGACTAGCGGCCTCTAATGACAATGAGCAGTTCTTC
CDR3: CASRLAASNDNEQFF

size: -
J: TRBJ1-5
V: TRBV27
D: TRBD1
DNA: TGTGCCAGCAGTCCCTGGACAGGCCCCAATCAGCCCCAGCATTTT
CDR3: CASSPWTGPNQPQHF

size: few
J: TRBJ1-5
V: TRBV10-3
D: -
DNA: TGTGCCATCAGTGAGACGAGTTTAGATCAGCCCCAGCATTTT
CDR3: CAISETSLDQPQHF

size: -
J: TRBJ2-7
V: TRBV7-8
D: TRBD1
DNA: TGTGCCAGCAGCTCCGGAGGACAGGCACTTCGGCAGTACTTC
CDR3: CASSSGGQALRQYF

size: -
J: TRBJ2-1
V: TRBV7-9
D: -
DNA: TGTGCCAGCAGTTTGAGTAATGAGCAGTTCTTC
CDR3: CASSLSNEQFF

size: -
J: TRBJ2-2
V: TRBV5-1
D: TRBD2
DNA: TGCGCCAGCAGTTCGGGAGCGGGAGGGCCTAGCACCGGGGAGCTGTTTTTT
CDR3: CASSSGAGGPSTGELFF

size: -
J: TRBJ2-1
V: TRBV29-1
D: -
DNA: TGCAGCGTTCAGACTTGGGGGTGGGGACATAGGGGTGAGCAGTTCTTC
CDR3: CSVQTWGWGHRGEQFF

size: -
J: TRBJ1-2
V: TRBV5-6
D: -
DNA: TGTGCCAGCAGCCCAGGTCGTCGGGGAATCTATGGCTACACCTTC
CDR3: CASSPGRRGIYGYTF

size: -
J: TRBJ2-7
V: TRBV27
D: -
DNA: TGTGCCAGCAGTTTATCCCCGAGCTACGAGCAGTACTTC
CDR3: CASSLSPSYEQYF

size: -
J: TRBJ1-2
V: TRBV6-1
D: TRBD1
DNA: TGTGCCAGCAGTGAAGGACAGGGGCTTTGGTATGGCTACACCTTC
CDR3: CASSEGQGLWYGYTF

size: once
J: TRBJ1-1
V: TRBV11-2
D: -
DNA: TGTGCCAGCAGCTTTACAGGGCTGTCTGAAGCTTTCTTT
CDR3: CASSFTGLSEAFF